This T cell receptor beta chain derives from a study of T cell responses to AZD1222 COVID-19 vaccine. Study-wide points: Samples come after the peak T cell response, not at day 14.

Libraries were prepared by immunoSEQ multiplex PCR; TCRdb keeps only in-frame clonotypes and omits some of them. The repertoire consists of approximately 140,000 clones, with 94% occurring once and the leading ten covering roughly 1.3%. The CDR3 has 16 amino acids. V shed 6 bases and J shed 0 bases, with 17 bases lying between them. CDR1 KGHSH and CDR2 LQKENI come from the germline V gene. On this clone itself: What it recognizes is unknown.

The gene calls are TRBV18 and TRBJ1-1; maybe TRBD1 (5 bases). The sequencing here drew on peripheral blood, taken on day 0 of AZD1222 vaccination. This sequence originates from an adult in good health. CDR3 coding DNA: TGTGCCAGCTCCCTGAGCCGGGGACGGATGAACACTGAAGCTTTCTTT. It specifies CASSLSRGRMNTEAFF.